This T cell receptor beta chain was sequenced during a study of blood T cell repertoires in COVID-19 (dated by TCRdb to the early 2020s). Turning to the overall study: Samples covering the acute and convalescent phases of COVID-19 were provided by collaborators in the United States, Italy and Spain. HLA class I and class II types, where available, came from metadata supplied by the sample provider rather than from assay-based typing. The samples were drawn from two sources: the first 160 participants of the ongoing ImmuneRACE study, and 1,000 to 1,500 subjects contributed by 6 global collaborators. The repertoires were made available in a free public database intended to serve as a resource for research on the immune response to SARS-CoV-2. Subjects who had been exposed to COVID-19, were actively infected with it, or had recovered from it provided the deeply sampled blood TCRbeta repertoires that made up the dataset. The material from the prospective study consisted of cDNA or gDNA derived from T cells, B-cell-depleted T cells, or PBMCs. The sample metadata nearly always contained a de-identified subject ID, COVID-19 status, age in years and sex.

Another Seattle source contributed samples from volunteer blood donors who had recovered from COVID-19. The collaborating institutions used their own protocols to collect whole blood in K2EDTA tubes. For TCRbeta analysis, collaborators shipped samples as frozen whole blood, isolated PBMCs, or DNA extracted from either of those sample types. TCRbeta CDR3 regions were amplified from genomic DNA by means of the immunoSEQ Assay, a bias-controlled multiplex PCR. The study's own analysis went as follows. Nucleated cell counts per sample were estimated from amplification of reference gene primers within the assay. To quantify the absolute abundance of each unique TCRbeta CDR3 rearrangement, sequence reads were collapsed and filtered. For each sample, productive Simpson clonality was calculated as the square root of Simpson's diversity index over productive rearrangements. TCRdb took this table from immuneACCESS and kept in-frame rearrangements with V and J called. Such tables lack part of the clones; where checked against another copy, unresolved V genes explain under half of the gap, and the rest is unexplained. V and J calls and clone size are as listed in that table; D and trimming were resolved from the DNA. The sample table contains around 100,000 clones; only one count was recorded for around nine tenths of them. 8.4% of the sample is taken by the ten largest.

Reading the germline V gene (reference sequence) gives CDR1 LNHDA and CDR2 SQIVND. The CDR3 starts with the cysteine, ends with the phenylalanine, and has 16 residues. The retained sequence is limited to the CDR3, 48 bases, with the frame set at the first base. V was cut back by 5 bases and J by 2 bases, leaving a gap of 16 bases between them. Findings and caveats that apply to the study as a whole: The amount of clinical and demographic metadata varied by source and participant and was provided uncurated.

To note about this clone: There is no known antigen for this receptor. The sample holds no much larger clone one base away, and base qualities are not on file.

Specimen: peripheral blood. This TCR derives from a woman in her seventies who had recovered from COVID-19. The chain was built from TRBV19 and TRBJ2-1, with a weak D call of TRBD1 (6 bases match). The CDR3 protein sequence reads: CASSSSTGRTYNEQFF. The nucleotide sequence reads TGTGCCAGTAGTTCCTCGACAGGAAGGACCTACAATGAGCAGTTCTTC. The variable domain in full, with residues beyond the CDR3 obtained from the reference TRBV19 and TRBJ2-1 genes, is DGGITQSPKYLFRKEGQNVTLSCEQNLNHDAMYWYRQDPGQGLRLIYYSQIVNDFQKGDIAEGYSVSREKKESFPLTVTSAQKNPTAFYLCASSSSTGRTYNEQFFGPGTRLTVL.